These T cell receptor beta chains were read from a single sample in a study of blood T cell repertoires in COVID-19. The data were produced by immunoSEQ multiplex PCR, yet TCRdb's version contains in-frame clones alone and is incomplete. The table has about 110,000 clones, 84% seen once. The sample was peripheral blood. These receptors were obtained from a woman between 50 and 59 years old with acute or convalescent COVID-19. The CDR3 runs from the conserved cysteine through the conserved F or W. Fields, in order: D gene, V gene, clone size, J gene, CDR3 protein, CDR3 DNA. The D gene is left open where the match is weak. Clone sizes are given selectively: once, few, many, or a class where the clone is expanded.

d_call: TRBD1; v_call: TRBV7-7; clone_size: -; j_call: TRBJ2-7; cdr3_aa: CASSLRDRVLYEQYF; cdr3_nt: TGTGCTAGCAGCCTTAGGGACAGGGTCCTCTACGAGCAGTACTTC
d_call: TRBD1; v_call: TRBV6-6; clone_size: -; j_call: TRBJ1-3; cdr3_aa: CASSPERTGGRNTIYF; cdr3_nt: TGTGCCAGCAGTCCCGAACGGACAGGGGGTCGGAACACCATATATTTT
d_call: TRBD2; v_call: TRBV6-5; clone_size: -; j_call: TRBJ2-3; cdr3_aa: CASSYGLAGEGDTQYF; cdr3_nt: TGTGCCAGCAGTTACGGGCTAGCGGGGGAAGGGGATACGCAGTATTTT
d_call: -; v_call: TRBV28; clone_size: -; j_call: TRBJ1-5; cdr3_aa: CASSFVPGQLTHEPQHF; cdr3_nt: TGTGCCAGCAGTTTTGTGCCCGGACAGTTAACCCATGAGCCCCAGCATTTT
d_call: -; v_call: TRBV19; clone_size: -; j_call: TRBJ1-6; cdr3_aa: CASSRRTPISGGSPLHF; cdr3_nt: TGTGCCAGTAGTAGAAGGACACCCATCTCAGGCGGTTCACCCCTCCACTTT
d_call: TRBD1; v_call: TRBV10-3; clone_size: -; j_call: TRBJ2-5; cdr3_aa: CAISRQGETQYF; cdr3_nt: TGTGCCATCAGCCGACAGGGGGAGACCCAGTACTTC
d_call: -; v_call: TRBV5-1; clone_size: few; j_call: TRBJ1-5; cdr3_aa: CASSLGGAGQPQHF; cdr3_nt: TGCGCCAGCAGCTTGGGGGGTGCGGGTCAGCCCCAGCATTTT
d_call: TRBD1; v_call: TRBV6-5; clone_size: once; j_call: TRBJ2-1; cdr3_aa: CASSYSRQGGEQFF; cdr3_nt: TGTGCCAGCAGTTACTCAAGGCAAGGGGGCGAGCAGTTCTTC
d_call: TRBD1; v_call: TRBV19; clone_size: -; j_call: TRBJ2-5; cdr3_aa: CASSIRDRFTETQYF; cdr3_nt: TGTGCCAGTAGTATCCGGGACAGGTTTACGGAGACCCAGTACTTC
d_call: TRBD2; v_call: TRBV5-1; clone_size: -; j_call: TRBJ2-7; cdr3_aa: CASHEGGEQYF; cdr3_nt: TGCGCCAGCCATGAGGGAGGGGAGCAGTACTTC
d_call: -; v_call: TRBV28; clone_size: -; j_call: TRBJ1-5; cdr3_aa: CASNHPGKKGQPQHF; cdr3_nt: TGTGCCAGCAACCACCCAGGCAAAAAGGGGCAGCCCCAGCATTTT
d_call: TRBD1; v_call: TRBV2; clone_size: -; j_call: TRBJ1-3; cdr3_aa: CASRGQGGSGNTIYF; cdr3_nt: TGTGCCAGCAGGGGACAGGGCGGCTCTGGAAACACCATATATTTT
d_call: TRBD1; v_call: TRBV19; clone_size: -; j_call: TRBJ1-6; cdr3_aa: CASSKQGVANSPLHF; cdr3_nt: TGTGCCAGTAGTAAACAGGGGGTCGCTAATTCACCCCTCCACTTT
d_call: -; v_call: TRBV2; clone_size: -; j_call: TRBJ2-5; cdr3_aa: CASSEGAVQETQYF; cdr3_nt: TGTGCCAGCAGTGAAGGGGCAGTTCAAGAGACCCAGTACTTC
d_call: TRBD1; v_call: TRBV10-3; clone_size: -; j_call: TRBJ2-7; cdr3_aa: CAISGRDRGSYEQYF; cdr3_nt: TGTGCCATCAGTGGCCGGGACAGGGGTTCCTACGAGCAGTACTTC
d_call: TRBD2; v_call: TRBV7-3; clone_size: -; j_call: TRBJ2-1; cdr3_aa: CASSASGGSRNEQFF; cdr3_nt: TGTGCCAGCAGCGCTAGCGGTGGAAGTCGCAATGAGCAGTTCTTC
d_call: -; v_call: TRBV6-5; clone_size: once; j_call: TRBJ1-2; cdr3_aa: CASSSQGGRGGYTF; cdr3_nt: TGTGCCAGCAGTTCTCAAGGGGGGAGGGGGGGCTACACCTTC
d_call: TRBD1; v_call: TRBV9; clone_size: -; j_call: TRBJ1-6; cdr3_aa: CASSVKQGMDSPLHF; cdr3_nt: TGTGCCAGCAGCGTAAAACAGGGGATGGATTCACCCCTCCACTTT
d_call: -; v_call: TRBV7-9; clone_size: -; j_call: TRBJ1-3; cdr3_aa: CASSFHRYSGNTIYF; cdr3_nt: TGTGCCAGCAGCTTCCACAGATACTCTGGAAACACCATATATTTT
d_call: -; v_call: TRBV12-3/TRBV12-4; clone_size: -; j_call: TRBJ1-1; cdr3_aa: CASSLQGNTEAFF; cdr3_nt: TGTGCCAGCAGTTTACAGGGCAATACTGAAGCTTTCTTT
d_call: -; v_call: TRBV12-3/TRBV12-4; clone_size: -; j_call: TRBJ2-7; cdr3_aa: CASSRSSYEQYF; cdr3_nt: TGTGCCAGCAGTCGTAGCTCCTACGAGCAGTACTTC
d_call: -; v_call: TRBV6-5; clone_size: -; j_call: TRBJ1-4; cdr3_aa: CASSYRTLGEKLFF; cdr3_nt: TGTGCCAGCAGTTACCGTACCCTCGGTGAAAAACTGTTTTTT
d_call: TRBD1; v_call: TRBV5-1; clone_size: -; j_call: TRBJ2-1; cdr3_aa: CASSHPGQFLNEQFF; cdr3_nt: TGCGCCAGCAGCCATCCGGGACAGTTTTTAAATGAGCAGTTCTTC
d_call: TRBD2; v_call: TRBV5-1; clone_size: -; j_call: TRBJ2-3; cdr3_aa: CASSILAGGPLGDTQYF; cdr3_nt: TGCGCCAGCAGCATACTAGCGGGGGGGCCTTTAGGAGATACGCAGTATTTT
d_call: -; v_call: TRBV19; clone_size: -; j_call: TRBJ1-2; cdr3_aa: CATTSGTYPYYGYTF; cdr3_nt: TGTGCCACGACGAGCGGGACATATCCATACTATGGCTACACCTTC
d_call: TRBD1; v_call: TRBV5-6; clone_size: -; j_call: TRBJ2-7; cdr3_aa: CASSLANRDRGPYF; cdr3_nt: TGTGCCAGCAGCTTGGCAAACCGGGACAGGGGTCCGTACTTC
d_call: TRBD2; v_call: TRBV5-1; clone_size: once; j_call: TRBJ2-3; cdr3_aa: CASSYSGDADTQYF; cdr3_nt: TGCGCCAGCAGCTATAGCGGGGACGCAGATACGCAGTATTTT
d_call: TRBD2; v_call: TRBV5-1; clone_size: -; j_call: TRBJ2-1; cdr3_aa: CASSRTSGGASYNEQFF; cdr3_nt: TGCGCCAGCAGCAGGACTAGCGGGGGGGCCTCCTACAATGAGCAGTTCTTC
d_call: -; v_call: TRBV6-1; clone_size: -; j_call: TRBJ2-7; cdr3_aa: CASSDLAGRDKLTGYEQYF; cdr3_nt: TGTGCCAGCAGTGATCTTGCGGGCCGGGACAAATTAACGGGCTACGAGCAGTACTTC
d_call: TRBD1; v_call: TRBV5-1; clone_size: -; j_call: TRBJ2-7; cdr3_aa: CASSLVMGTGIEQYF; cdr3_nt: TGCGCCAGCAGCTTGGTCATGGGGACAGGGATCGAGCAGTACTTC
d_call: TRBD2; v_call: TRBV3-1/TRBV3-2; clone_size: -; j_call: TRBJ2-3; cdr3_aa: CASSQGPSGGTDTQYF; cdr3_nt: TGTGCCAGCAGCCAAGGTCCTAGCGGGGGGACAGATACGCAGTATTTT
d_call: -; v_call: TRBV19; clone_size: -; j_call: TRBJ1-1; cdr3_aa: CASNTWGGTEAFF; cdr3_nt: TGTGCCAGTAATACTTGGGGGGGCACTGAAGCTTTCTTT
d_call: -; v_call: TRBV21-1; clone_size: -; j_call: TRBJ2-3; cdr3_aa: CASSKFPGTSTDTQYF; cdr3_nt: TGTGCCAGCAGCAAATTCCCAGGGACTTCCACAGATACGCAGTATTTT
d_call: -; v_call: TRBV28; clone_size: -; j_call: TRBJ1-2; cdr3_aa: CASIGGRGSYTF; cdr3_nt: TGTGCCAGCATCGGGGGTCGAGGCAGCTACACCTTC